This is a list of T cell receptor beta chains from one sample in a study of blood T cell repertoires in COVID-19. The table came from immunoSEQ multiplex PCR; TCRdb's copy has only in-frame clones and leaves some out. Of 200,000 to 300,000 clones listed, roughly 91% are singletons. Input material: PBMCs or T cells enriched from blood (not recorded which). These receptors were obtained from a woman aged 25 to 39 who had recovered from COVID-19. The CDR3 runs from the conserved cysteine through the conserved F or W. D genes are given only for firm matches. The size of a clone is reported for some rows only, either as once, few or many, or as a class for expanded clones.

clone_size d_call j_call v_call cdr3_aa cdr3_nt
. TRBD2 TRBJ2-3 TRBV10-3 CAISESSGRGVGDTQYF TGTGCCATCAGTGAGTCTTCGGGGCGGGGGGTAGGAGATACGCAGTATTTT
. TRBD2 TRBJ2-2 TRBV4-3 CASSRLGTSGSRSTGELFF TGCGCCAGCAGCCGCCTCGGGACTAGCGGGAGTAGGAGCACCGGGGAGCTGTTTTTT
. . TRBJ1-4 TRBV3-1/TRBV3-2 CASRQAGSNEKLFF TGTGCCAGCAGACAAGCGGGGAGTAATGAAAAACTGTTTTTT
few TRBD2 TRBJ2-3 TRBV9 CASSYSGRWADTQYF TGTGCCAGCAGCTACAGCGGGAGGTGGGCAGATACGCAGTATTTT
. TRBD1 TRBJ1-2 TRBV28 CASVHGTGAIGYTF TGTGCCAGCGTCCATGGTACAGGGGCGATCGGCTACACCTTC
. TRBD1 TRBJ2-3 TRBV10-2 CASSESQGGSSDTQYF TGCGCCAGCAGTGAGTCACAGGGGGGTTCGTCAGATACGCAGTATTTT
. . TRBJ2-5 TRBV28 CASSFRGKGEETQYF TGTGCCAGCAGTTTTAGGGGTAAAGGTGAAGAGACCCAGTACTTC
. . TRBJ2-7 TRBV3-1/TRBV3-2 CASSQVATGEQYF TGTGCCAGCAGCCAAGTTGCCACGGGCGAGCAGTACTTC
. . TRBJ1-2 TRBV28 CASSFGQNYGYTF TGTGCCAGCAGTTTCGGACAGAACTATGGCTACACCTTC
. TRBD2 TRBJ2-7 TRBV28 CASSFLAGGTYEQYF TGTGCCAGCAGTTTTTTAGCGGGCGGGACCTACGAGCAGTACTTC
. TRBD2 TRBJ2-3 TRBV4-3 CASSQDRTSGSTDTQYF TGCGCCAGCAGCCAAGATAGAACTAGCGGTAGCACAGATACGCAGTATTTT
. . TRBJ2-5 TRBV7-6 CASSFGQQETQYF TGTGCCAGCAGCTTTGGACAGCAAGAGACCCAGTACTTC
. TRBD2 TRBJ2-1 TRBV7-2 CASSQGTSGTSSYNEQFF TGTGCCAGCAGCCAAGGGACTAGCGGGACGAGCTCCTACAATGAGCAGTTCTTC
. . TRBJ2-1 TRBV27 CASSLSPNLNEQFF TGTGCCAGCAGTTTATCGCCTAACCTCAATGAGCAGTTCTTC
few TRBD1 TRBJ1-5 TRBV7-2 CASSARQGEVEQPQHF TGTGCCAGCAGCGCCCGACAGGGGGAGGTTGAACAGCCCCAGCATTTT
once . TRBJ2-7 TRBV27 CASSFRGSYEQYF TGTGCCAGCAGTTTCCGGGGCTCCTACGAGCAGTACTTC
. TRBD1 TRBJ1-3 TRBV11-3 CASSSTGDGNTIYF TGTGCCAGCAGCTCGACAGGGGATGGAAACACCATATATTTT
. . TRBJ1-4 TRBV19 CASTSGASEKLFF TGTGCCAGTACCAGCGGGGCAAGCGAAAAACTGTTTTTT
. TRBD2 TRBJ2-7 TRBV28 CASSFPGGTYEQYF TGTGCCAGCAGTTTCCCCGGGGGGACCTACGAGCAGTACTTC
. . TRBJ2-3 TRBV7-8 CASSPGGLRQYF TGTGCCAGCAGCCCGGGGGGCCTACGGCAGTATTTT
. . TRBJ1-3 TRBV18 CASSPGRFSGNTIYF TGTGCCAGCTCACCGGGCAGGTTCTCTGGAAACACCATATATTTT
. . TRBJ1-3 TRBV29-1 CSVGGPGNTIYF TGCAGCGTTGGGGGGCCTGGAAACACCATATATTTT
once . TRBJ1-1 TRBV25-1 CASIAGFLTHTEAFF TGTGCCAGCATAGCCGGATTTTTGACCCACACTGAAGCTTTCTTT
. . TRBJ1-2 TRBV7-2 CASSPTGNYGYTF TGTGCCAGCAGCCCCACAGGAAACTATGGCTACACCTTC
. TRBD1 TRBJ1-3 TRBV28 CASSYTGAHSGNTIYF TGTGCCAGCAGCTACACAGGGGCCCACTCTGGAAACACCATATATTTT
. . TRBJ1-6 TRBV7-3 CASSEGLEAPLHF TGTGCCAGCAGTGAAGGTCTGGAGGCGCCCCTCCACTTT
. TRBD1 TRBJ2-7 TRBV30 CAWSERQGGTYEQYF TGTGCCTGGAGTGAGCGACAGGGGGGAACCTACGAGCAGTACTTC
. TRBD1 TRBJ2-7 TRBV6-5 CASSSGTGAVGQYF TGTGCCAGCAGTTCCGGGACAGGGGCCGTCGGGCAGTACTTC
. TRBD1 TRBJ1-2 TRBV9 CASSVPGQVQRYTF TGTGCCAGCAGCGTTCCGGGACAGGTTCAGCGCTACACCTTC
. . TRBJ2-7 TRBV6-5 CASSYSLFSDEQYF TGTGCCAGCAGTTACTCGTTGTTTAGCGACGAGCAGTACTTC
. . TRBJ2-3 TRBV19 CASKAEAAPVTDTQYF TGTGCCAGTAAGGCGGAAGCGGCCCCGGTCACAGATACGCAGTATTTT
. . TRBJ1-4 TRBV28 CASSPRLTRGANEKLFF TGTGCCAGCAGTCCCCGGCTAACCCGGGGAGCTAATGAAAAACTGTTTTTT
. TRBD1 TRBJ1-2 TRBV4-3 CASSQSDRVGYGYTF TGCGCCAGCAGCCAATCCGACAGGGTTGGCTATGGCTACACCTTC
. TRBD1 TRBJ1-1 TRBV18 CASSPKDPRDSLNTEAFF TGTGCCAGCTCACCGAAGGACCCCCGGGACAGCTTGAACACTGAAGCTTTCTTT
. TRBD2 TRBJ2-7 TRBV7-2 CASSEGTSGRVKYEQYF TGTGCCAGCAGCGAAGGGACTAGCGGGAGAGTAAAGTACGAGCAGTACTTC
. TRBD1 TRBJ2-3 TRBV7-2 CASSSPQTGGYRRDTQYF TGTGCCAGCAGCTCCCCGCAAACAGGGGGCTATAGAAGAGATACGCAGTATTTT
. TRBD1 TRBJ2-7 TRBV11-2 CASSFRTGSLYEQYF TGTGCCAGCAGCTTCAGGACAGGGTCCCTCTACGAGCAGTACTTC
. . TRBJ2-3 TRBV27 CASSLHPPGATDTQYF TGTGCCAGCAGTTTACATCCCCCGGGAGCAACAGATACGCAGTATTTT
. TRBD1 TRBJ1-3 TRBV7-9 CASSLAIQGADTIYF TGTGCCAGCAGCTTAGCGATCCAGGGGGCAGACACCATATATTTT
. TRBD2 TRBJ2-1 TRBV5-1 CASSPRTSGRGSYNEQFF TGCGCCAGCAGCCCCAGGACTAGCGGGAGGGGCTCCTACAATGAGCAGTTCTTC